The next 20 T cell receptor beta chains were all read from a single sample in a study of blood T cell repertoires in COVID-19. Libraries were prepared by immunoSEQ multiplex PCR; TCRdb keeps only in-frame clonotypes and omits some of them. The sample lists tens of thousands of clones; 90% were seen once. Sequencing input: peripheral blood. These receptors came from a human donor in a cohort sampled during active COVID-19.

The rearrangement links TRBV30 to TRBJ1-1; 8 nucleotides match TRBD1. CDR3 size: 12 residues. Germline V gives CDR1 GTSNPN, CDR2 SVGIG (reference sequence). The junction had 6 bases not matched to a gene; V was cut back by 7 bases and J by 5 bases. The CDR3 here is CASDREVTEAFF. The CDR3 coding sequence is TGTGCCTCGGACAGGGAGGTAACTGAAGCTTTCTTT.

This rearrangement joins TRBV5-1 to TRBJ1-3; D is unresolved. Germline CDR1 is SGHRS and CDR2 is YFSETQ. The CDR3 runs 14 residues. The ends were cut back, 2 bases at V and 4 bases at J, with 10 bases in the middle. DNA for the CDR3: TGCGCCAGCAGCTTAGAGGTTGACGGAAACACCATATATTTT. This gives the protein CASSLEVDGNTIYF.

V gene TRBV4-2 combines with J gene TRBJ2-7, with D maybe TRBD1 (5 bases). The CDR3 contains 15 residues. Germline CDR1 and CDR2: LGHNA and YNFKEQ. V shed 2 bases and J shed 0 bases, with 11 bases lying between them. The CDR3 reads CASSQRIDSSYEQYF. In DNA form, the CDR3 reads TGTGCCAGCAGCCAACGGATCGACAGCTCCTACGAGCAGTACTTC.

This clone was recorded only once. This chain links TRBV6-6 with TRBJ1-1; D may be TRBD1 (5 bases). The germline gives CDR1 MNHNY, CDR2 SVGAGI (reference sequence). The CDR3 runs 14 residues. Trimming took 8 bases from V and 4 from J, leaving 17 bases between them. The CDR3 loop reads CASLKDGGGTEAFF. CDR3 bases: TGTGCCAGCCTCAAAGACGGGGGGGGCACTGAAGCTTTCTTT.

Details on this clone: Other DNA sequences within the sample encode an identical CDR3. The rearrangement joins TRBV6-4 to TRBJ2-4; tentatively, D is TRBD2 (6 bases). This CDR3 has 13 amino acids. V was clipped by 0 bases and J by 13 bases, with 13 bases between them. The germline CDR1 and CDR2 sequences are MRHNA and SNTAGT. The DNA for the CDR3 is TGTGCCAGCAGTGACTCGGCCACGGGACTCCAGTACTTC. As protein: CASSDSATGLQYF.

DNA for the CDR3: TGTGCCAGCAGCCGCGGACAGCCAACCAACTATGGCTACACCTTC. Translated: CASSRGQPTNYGYTF. V and J are TRBV3-1 (or the pseudogene TRBV3-2) and TRBJ1-2; D perhaps matches TRBD1 (6 bases). The CDR3 runs to 15 residues. Germline V CDR1 and CDR2: LGHDT, YNNKEL (reference sequence). The V and J ends lost 4 bases and 2 bases respectively, with 14 bases between them.

The chain uses TRBV16 and TRBJ1-1, with TRBD1 matching 11 bases. Per germline, CDR1 KGHSY and CDR2 FQNENV. Germline trimming cut 8 bases from V and 0 bases from J; bases unmatched to any gene: 8. The CDR3 contains 16 residues. This CDR3 is CASRRVGQGVNTEAFF. The CDR3 DNA reads as TGTGCCAGCCGAAGGGTGGGACAGGGGGTGAACACTGAAGCTTTCTTT.

V usage is TRBV6-5 and J usage is TRBJ1-1; D uncertain. The germline V gene has CDR1 MNHEY and CDR2 SVGAGI. V shed 2 bases and J shed 0 bases, with 7 bases lying between them. The CDR3 sequence is 14 residues long. The CDR3 loop reads CASSYGRMNTEAFF. In nucleotides, the CDR3 is TGTGCCAGCAGTTACGGGAGGATGAACACTGAAGCTTTCTTT.

V gene TRBV2 combines with J gene TRBJ2-7; D unresolved. The CDR3 covers 14 residues. Germline V gene data show CDR1 as SNHLY and CDR2 as FYNNEI. The ends were cut back, 6 bases at V and 2 bases at J, with 14 bases in the middle. CDR3 protein: CASSAPGIPYEQYF. CDR3 bases: TGTGCCAGCAGCGCCCCAGGCATACCCTACGAGCAGTACTTC.

The V gene is TRBV10-2, the J gene TRBJ1-1; D may be TRBD1 (6 bases). CDR3 length: 13 amino acids. Trimming took 6 bases from V and 4 from J, leaving 12 bases between them. From germline, CDR1 is WSHSY and CDR2 SAAADI. CDR3 in amino acids: CASRYRVATEAFF. The CDR3, as DNA: TGCGCCAGCAGGTACAGGGTGGCCACTGAAGCTTTCTTT.

The rearrangement joins TRBV7-2 to TRBJ1-5, with D unresolved. CDR3 length equals 13 residues. Trimming took off 1 base at V and 4 bases at J, with 5 bases between the two ends. Per germline, CDR1 SGHTA and CDR2 FQGNSA. This CDR3 is CASSLDVNQPQHF. The CDR3 region has the DNA TGTGCCAGCAGCTTAGATGTAAATCAGCCCCAGCATTTT.

The rearrangement uses TRBV21-1 and TRBJ2-7; TRBD2 is the table's D call, not checked against the DNA. TRBV21-1 is annotated as a pseudogene. The CDR3 length is 19 residues. The CDR3 reads CASSPHCRTFRSRAYEQYF. In nucleotides, the CDR3 is TGTGCCAGCAGCCCCCATTGCCGGACTTTTAGGTCTAGGGCCTACGAGCAGTACTTC.

The gene calls are TRBV5-6 and TRBJ2-7, with 7 positions matching TRBD1. The CDR3 is made up of 15 amino acids. Germline V gene sequence: CDR1 SGHDT, CDR2 YYEEEE. With V trimmed by 2 bases and J by 5 bases, 10 bases remained unmatched. The CDR3 sequence is CASSFPDRAFDEQYF. CDR3 nucleotide sequence: TGTGCCAGCAGCTTTCCAGACAGGGCATTCGACGAGCAGTACTTC.

V gene TRBV5-5 combines with J gene TRBJ2-1; D perhaps matches TRBD2 (6 bases). The length of the CDR3 is 15 residues. Per the germline V gene, CDR1 is SGHKS and CDR2 is YYEKEE (reference sequence). The V gene lost 6 bases and the J gene lost 7 bases, with 20 bases spanning the gap. CDR3 in DNA: TGTGCCAGCACCCAAAATCCGTTTCGGGGGAATGAGCAGTTCTTC. Translation: CASTQNPFRGNEQFF. Full variable domain (outside the CDR3, taken from reference TRBV5-5 and TRBJ2-1): DAGVTQSPTHLIKTRGQQVTLRCSPISGHKSVSWYQQVLGQGPQFIFQYYEKEERGRGNFPDRFSARQFPNYSSELNVNALLLGDSALYLCASTQNPFRGNEQFFGPGTRLTVL.

The genes are TRBV14 and TRBJ1-1, with unresolved D. Germline CDR1 and CDR2: SGHDN and FVKESK. Trimming shortened V by 0 bases and J by 7 bases, and 9 bases separated the two germline ends. The CDR3 is made up of 13 amino acids. CDR3 in amino acids: CASSQDPGFEAFF. CDR3 sequence (DNA): TGTGCCAGCAGCCAAGATCCCGGGTTTGAAGCTTTCTTT.

The rearrangement joins TRBV6-2 or TRBV6-3 to TRBJ1-6; tentative D call: TRBD1 (5 bases). There are 14 residues in the CDR3. The V end lost 6 bases, the J end lost 3 bases, and 9 bases lay between the germline ends. CDR1 and CDR2 (germline): MNHEY, SVGEGT. The CDR3 DNA reads as TGTGCCAGCAGCAGTCAGGGCTATAATTCACCCCTCCACTTT. This encodes CASSSQGYNSPLHF.

This chain connects TRBV16 to TRBJ2-7, with 7 bases matching TRBD1. The CDR3 runs to 15 residues. The germline V gene has CDR1 KGHSY and CDR2 FQNENV. J lost 0 bases, V lost 4 bases, and 6 bases had no gene match. The CDR3 region is CASSPPGQASYEQYF. CDR3 nucleotide sequence: TGTGCCAGCAGCCCCCCAGGACAGGCCTCCTACGAGCAGTACTTC.

This clone was recorded once. The chain joins TRBV9 to TRBJ1-3; D remains ambiguous. Germline CDR1 is SGDLS and CDR2 is YYNGEE. V lost 0 bases and J 0 bases, leaving 13 bases between the germline ends. The CDR3 has 17 residues. The CDR3 nucleotides are TGTGCCAGCAGCGTAGGGTGGAGCCTAAGCTCTGGAAACACCATATATTTT. It encodes CASSVGWSLSSGNTIYF.

This clone has a handful of counts. The rearrangement joins TRBV11-2 to TRBJ1-3; the D is unclear. This CDR3 is 15 amino acids long. Germline values: CDR1 SGHAT, CDR2 FQNNGV. The V end lost 4 bases, the J end lost 0 bases, and 10 bases lay between the germline ends. The CDR3 sequence: CASSSERISGNTIYF. CDR3 sequence (DNA): TGTGCCAGCAGCTCCGAGAGGATCTCTGGAAACACCATATATTTT.

The chain couples TRBV6-1 to TRBJ2-7, with a tentative D call TRBD1 (5 bases). Trimming removed 2 bases from V and 1 base from J, with 15 bases in between. The CDR3 runs 16 residues. Germline assignment: CDR1 MNHNS and CDR2 SASEGT. CDR3 DNA sequence: TGTGCCAGCAGTGAACCCCAGGGCATGAATTCCTACGAGCAGTACTTC. Translating it yields CASSEPQGMNSYEQYF.